The rows below give T cell receptor beta chains drawn from one sample of a study of PD-L1 blockade in urothelial cancer. The method was immunoSEQ multiplex PCR; TCRdb's version includes in-frame clones alone and lacks a portion of them. The sample lists tens of thousands of clones, 35% to 40% seen once, with around 10% in the top ten. The source was tumor tissue, collected before atezolizumab (anti-PD-L1) treatment. These receptors all come from a man aged 55-75 years with urothelial cancer. The CDR3 runs from the conserved cysteine through the conserved F or W.

CDR3aa: CSVDKGGNGYTF
v_gene: TRBV29-1
j_gene: TRBJ1-2
len: 12

CDR3aa: CASSRRTGPGDTQYF
v_gene: TRBV19
j_gene: TRBJ2-3
len: 15

CDR3aa: CASDPGAPGNTIYF
v_gene: TRBV19
j_gene: TRBJ1-3
len: 14

CDR3aa: CASSLGSSTDTQYF
v_gene: TRBV11-3
j_gene: TRBJ2-3
len: 14

CDR3aa: CASSDSSGINEQFF
v_gene: TRBV6-4
j_gene: TRBJ2-1
len: 14

CDR3aa: CASNRGQGQGGEQYF
v_gene: TRBV5-1
j_gene: TRBJ2-7
len: 15

CDR3aa: CASSFGTGIGRGYNEQFF
v_gene: TRBV28
j_gene: TRBJ2-1
len: 18

CDR3aa: CASSYGGLRDTIYF
v_gene: TRBV19
j_gene: TRBJ1-3
len: 14

CDR3aa: CASSGRGGIETQYF
v_gene: TRBV28
j_gene: TRBJ2-5
len: 14

CDR3aa: CASSEGLAGVRETQYF
v_gene: TRBV9
j_gene: TRBJ2-5
len: 16

CDR3aa: CASSFPGLAGTGELFF
v_gene: TRBV25-1
j_gene: TRBJ2-2
len: 16

CDR3aa: CASSINGAGQAELFF
v_gene: TRBV19
j_gene: TRBJ1-4
len: 15

CDR3aa: CASSSTGTGRGSNQPQHF
v_gene: TRBV28
j_gene: TRBJ1-5
len: 18

CDR3aa: CASSDFPGQETQYF
v_gene: TRBV6-8
j_gene: TRBJ2-5
len: 14

CDR3aa: CAWSVSRDNSPLHF
v_gene: TRBV30
j_gene: TRBJ1-6
len: 14

CDR3aa: CASRYRGDAEAFF
v_gene: TRBV6-8
j_gene: TRBJ1-1
len: 13

CDR3aa: CASSLYGRSSYEQYF
v_gene: TRBV5-1
j_gene: TRBJ2-7
len: 15